One sample yielded the 29 T cell receptor beta chains listed below, sequenced in a study of Ad26.COV2.S vaccination and SARS-CoV-2 variants. Specified treatment: 15 to 20 received Ad26.COV2.S at low or high dose, single or two shots; 5 received placebo; per-sample allocation not given. On day 63 after the first injection, vaccine and placebo recipients gave samples. The protocol was immunoSEQ multiplex PCR, while the TCRdb copy is restricted to in-frame clones and leaves out a portion. The data contain 300,000 to 400,000 clones, 80% to 90% of them seen just once; the ten biggest clones take up roughly 3.2%. This material consisted of peripheral blood, taken in a trial of Ad26.COV2.S vaccine versus placebo. These TCRs come from a person aged 18-65 years who received the Ad26.COV2.S COVID-19 vaccine or a placebo.

This clone was seen only once. V and J are TRBV29-1 and TRBJ1-1; a weak D match, TRBD1 (5 bases). Germline V gene data show CDR1 as SQVTM and CDR2 as ANQGSEA. The CDR3 covers 13 residues. Trimming shortened V by 3 bases and J by 3 bases, and 11 bases separated the two germline ends. CDR3 bases: TGCAGCGTTGAGGGCAGGGCTTACACTGAAGCTTTCTTT. Protein: CSVEGRAYTEAFF.

The V and J genes are TRBV7-8 and TRBJ2-7; maybe TRBD1 (5 bases). The CDR3 has 16 residues. The germline CDR1 and CDR2 sequences are SGHVS and FQNEAQ. The ends were cut back, 1 base at V and 1 base at J, with 14 bases in the middle. The DNA of the CDR3 is TGTGCCAGCAGCTTAGGGGGCAGGCGAACATCCTACGAGCAGTACTTC. This encodes CASSLGGRRTSYEQYF.

The J gene is TRBJ1-5, the V gene TRBV15; 7 positions match TRBD1. This CDR3 contains 15 residues. V trimming: 1 base; J trimming: 6 bases; junction bases outside the gene matches: 6. CDR1 LNHNV and CDR2 YYDKDF come from the germline V gene (reference sequence). CDR3 sequence reads: CATSRGGGGGQPQHF. DNA for the CDR3: TGTGCCACCAGCAGAGGGGGAGGGGGCGGTCAGCCCCAGCATTTT.

This clone has a handful of counts. This sequence joins TRBV29-1 and TRBJ2-3; possibly TRBD2 for D (5 bases). There are 10 residues in the CDR3. Per the germline V gene, CDR1 is SQVTM and CDR2 is ANQGSEA. Trimming shortened V by 7 bases and J by 5 bases, and 7 bases separated the two germline ends. CDR3 in amino acids: CSAGVDTQYF. The CDR3 nucleotides are TGCAGCGCCGGGGTAGATACGCAGTATTTT.

CDR3 nucleotide sequence: TGTGCCAGCAGCTTGGACAGTTCGGCCTCACCCCTCCACTTT. Translating it yields CASSLDSSASPLHF. The rearrangement links TRBV5-6 to TRBJ1-6; D is uncertain. The CDR3 is 14 amino acids. Deletions cut 0 bases from V and 10 bases from J, with 11 bases between. Germline V gene sequence: CDR1 SGHDT, CDR2 YYEEEE.

The chain employs TRBV3-1 (or the pseudogene TRBV3-2) and TRBJ2-3, with 7 bases identical to TRBD2. The V gene end was trimmed by 4 bases and the J gene end by 3 bases; junction bases not matched to a gene: 4. CDR3 length: 14 amino acids. Germline V gene lookup returns CDR1 LGHDT and CDR2 YNNKEL (reference sequence). The CDR3 DNA is TGTGCCAGCAGCCGAGCGGGGAGAACAGATACGCAGTATTTT. It encodes CASSRAGRTDTQYF.

The chain recombines TRBV7-2 with TRBJ2-7; D gene uncertain. V was clipped by 1 base and J by 0 bases, with 10 bases between them. Germline V CDR1 and CDR2: SGHTA, FQGNSA. The length of the CDR3 is 15 residues. CDR3 coding DNA: TGTGCCAGCAGCTTAGGCCGGTTTACCTCCTACGAGCAGTACTTC. Amino acids: CASSLGRFTSYEQYF. The full variable domain, in which reference TRBV7-2 and TRBJ2-7 provide the parts outside the CDR3, is GAGVSQSPSNKVTEKGKDVELRCDPISGHTALYWYRQSLGQGLEFLIYFQGNSAPDKSGLPSDRFSAERTGGSVSTLTIQRTQQEDSAVYLCASSLGRFTSYEQYFGPGTRLTVT.

The gene calls are TRBV18 and TRBJ2-3; 10 bases are a match to TRBD2. The CDR3 sequence is 19 residues long. Germline CDR1 is KGHSH and CDR2 is LQKENI. Trimming at V came to 1 base and at J to 1 base, leaving 11 bases not matched to a gene. The CDR3 DNA is TGTGCCAGCTCACCACTAGCGGGGGGAATATTGTCGGGCACAGATACGCAGTATTTT. As protein: CASSPLAGGILSGTDTQYF.

The sample holds a few counts of this clone. The chain employs TRBV4-3 and TRBJ1-1; 7 bases are a match to TRBD1. The germline V gene encodes CDR1 LGHNA and CDR2 YSLEER. The V and J ends lost 0 bases and 7 bases, in that order; junction bases with no gene match: 8. This CDR3 has 15 amino acids. CDR3 loop: CASSQDADWDSEAFF. The CDR3 nucleotides read TGCGCCAGCAGCCAAGACGCCGACTGGGACAGTGAAGCTTTCTTT.

CDR3 loop: CASSFGAAGEKLFF. As DNA, the CDR3 is TGCGCCAGCAGCTTCGGGGCGGCGGGTGAAAAACTGTTTTTT. The chain employs TRBV5-1 and TRBJ1-4; perhaps TRBD1 as D (5 bases). V shed 2 bases and J shed 7 bases, with 12 bases lying between them. The CDR3 is made up of 14 amino acids. Germline CDR1 reads SGHRS; CDR2 reads YFSETQ.

With regard to this clone: One end of the junction varies from germline; a read error may be responsible. V is TRBV7-8 and J is TRBJ2-7; 9 bases are a match to TRBD1. Germline V gene data show CDR1 as SGHVS and CDR2 as FQNEAQ. CDR3 length equals 11 residues. The chain's CDR3 is CASSLDGQGSF. The CDR3 DNA sequence: TGTGCCAGCAGCTTAGATGGACAGGGGTCGTTC. The variable domain in full, completed from reference TRBV7-8 and TRBJ2-7, reads GAGVSQSPRYKVAKRGQDVALRCDPISGHVSLFWYQQALGQGPEFLTYFQNEAQLDKSGLPSDRFFAERPEGSVSTLKIQRTQQEDSAVYLCASSLDGQGSFGPGTRLTVT.

This chain uses TRBV6-4 with TRBJ2-3; 10 bases agree with TRBD2. After removal of 7 bases from V and 4 bases from J, the junction contained 17 bases not matched to a gene. The CDR3 extends over 18 amino acids. Germline values: CDR1 MRHNA, CDR2 SNTAGT. The CDR3 sequence: CASKHQAGGPLSADTQYF. Here the CDR3 DNA reads TGTGCCAGCAAGCACCAAGCGGGGGGGCCTCTTTCGGCAGATACGCAGTATTTT.

This sequence joins TRBV5-1 and TRBJ2-5, with D possibly called TRBD1 or TRBD2 (5 bases each). V was clipped by 0 bases and J by 6 bases, with 12 bases between them. The germline V gene has CDR1 SGHRS and CDR2 YFSETQ. The CDR3 has 14 residues. CDR3 nucleotide sequence: TGCGCCAGCAGCTTGGTTAGGCAGGGACAGACCCAGTACTTC. Amino acid sequence: CASSLVRQGQTQYF.

J is TRBJ2-3 and V is TRBV19; a possible D gene is TRBD1 (7 bases). There are 14 residues in the CDR3. The V gene's germline CDR1 is LNHDA and CDR2 SQIVND (reference sequence). Trimming removed 5 bases from V and 3 bases from J, with 12 bases in between. As DNA, the CDR3 is TGTGCCAGTAGTCACCAGGGGGGTACAGATACGCAGTATTTT. Its protein product is CASSHQGGTDTQYF.

The chain uses TRBV6-6 and TRBJ1-6; maybe TRBD1 (5 bases). The CDR3 loop spans 16 amino acids. The germline V gene has CDR1 MNHNY and CDR2 SVGAGI (reference sequence). Trimming took off 0 bases at V and 2 bases at J, with 8 bases between the two ends. The CDR3 region has the DNA TGTGCCAGCAGTTACTCTGCAGGGACCTATAATTCACCCCTCCACTTT. Encoded protein: CASSYSAGTYNSPLHF.

J is TRBJ2-5 and V is TRBV9; D is perhaps TRBD2 (7 bases). Germline-derived CDR1 and CDR2 are SGDLS and YYNGEE. The CDR3 extends over 16 amino acids. V was pared by 0 bases and J by 4 bases, with 16 bases between. This CDR3 is CASSVAGGAPGETQYF. The CDR3 DNA follows: TGTGCCAGCAGCGTAGCTGGGGGGGCGCCTGGAGAGACCCAGTACTTC.

This clone was observed a few times. The chain links TRBV3-1 (or the pseudogene TRBV3-2) to TRBJ1-5; maybe TRBD1 (5 bases). Germline loops: CDR1 LGHDT, CDR2 YNNKEL (reference sequence). With 4 bases removed from V and 7 bases from J, the gap between germline ends came to 8 bases. The CDR3 length is 12 residues. CDR3 protein: CASSRGEQPQHF. As DNA, the CDR3 is TGTGCCAGCAGCCGAGGGGAACAGCCCCAGCATTTT.

A few counts support this clone. The J gene is TRBJ2-1, the V gene TRBV5-1; D call uncertain. CDR1 is SGHRS, CDR2 YFSETQ, per germline. V was clipped by 0 bases and J by 0 bases, with 10 bases between them. The CDR3 spans 16 residues. CDR3 residues: CASSLDGLSSYNEQFF. The CDR3 coding sequence is TGCGCCAGCAGCTTGGATGGGTTAAGCTCCTACAATGAGCAGTTCTTC.

The J gene is TRBJ2-7, the V gene TRBV27, with unresolved D. V gave up 6 bases and J gave up 2 bases, with 11 bases separating them. Germline values: CDR1 MNHEY, CDR2 SMNVEV (reference sequence). The CDR3 spans 13 residues. The CDR3 loop is CASRGGQTYEQYF. The CDR3, as DNA: TGTGCCAGCAGAGGTGGGCAGACCTACGAGCAGTACTTC.

The J gene is TRBJ2-1, the V gene TRBV4-1; the match to TRBD2 covers 12 bases. The length of the CDR3 is 18 residues. V trimming: 8 bases; J trimming: 2 bases; junction bases outside the gene matches: 13. Germline V lookup: CDR1 MGHRA, CDR2 YSYEKL. The CDR3 protein is CASGRLAGVGSPYNEQFF. The CDR3 coding sequence is TGCGCCAGCGGGCGACTAGCGGGGGTGGGGTCCCCCTACAATGAGCAGTTCTTC.

The V call is TRBV7-9, the J call TRBJ2-1; TRBD2 matches 8 bases. The V and J ends lost 3 bases and 3 bases, in that order; junction bases with no gene match: 4. The CDR3 length is 15 residues. Germline V gives CDR1 SEHNR, CDR2 FQNEAQ (reference sequence). CDR3 protein: CASSFSGGRYNEQFF. CDR3 bases: TGTGCCAGCAGCTTCAGCGGGGGCCGCTACAATGAGCAGTTCTTC.

The chain is built from TRBV28 and TRBJ1-6; 7 bases align to TRBD1. The V gene end was trimmed by 5 bases and the J gene end by 6 bases; junction bases not matched to a gene: 7. Germline CDR1 reads MDHEN; CDR2 reads SYDVKM. There are 15 residues in the CDR3. CDR3 DNA: TGTGCCAGCAGTCCCCGACAGGGCGCTAATTCACCCCTCCACTTT. The encoded protein is CASSPRQGANSPLHF.

The chain joins TRBV6-1 to TRBJ2-7; D may be TRBD1 (5 bases). Per the germline V gene, CDR1 is MNHNS and CDR2 is SASEGT. Between the trimmed V and J ends, which lost 2 bases and 0 bases, there was a span of 11 bases. The CDR3 spans 15 residues. The chain's CDR3 is CASSEQGPYSYEQYF. The CDR3 nucleotides are TGTGCCAGCAGTGAACAGGGCCCCTACTCCTACGAGCAGTACTTC.

The CDR3 coding sequence is TGCGCCAGCAGCTTGGCGGGGGGAGGTGGAAACACCATATATTTT. The encoded protein is CASSLAGGGGNTIYF. The J gene is TRBJ1-3, the V gene TRBV5-1; tentative D call: TRBD1 (5 bases). The V end lost 0 bases, the J end lost 3 bases, and 10 bases lay between the germline ends. Germline values: CDR1 SGHRS, CDR2 YFSETQ. The CDR3 totals 15 residues.

The genes are TRBV9 and TRBJ2-1, with TRBD1 matching 7 bases. Germline-derived CDR1 and CDR2 are SGDLS and YYNGEE. The ends lost 0 bases at V and 2 bases at J; junction bases unmatched: 2. CDR3 length equals 15 residues. The CDR3 region has the DNA TGTGCCAGCAGCGTAGAAGGGACAGCCTACAATGAGCAGTTCTTC. It codes for CASSVEGTAYNEQFF.

The V gene is TRBV4-3, the J gene TRBJ1-1; a weak D match, TRBD1 (6 bases). The V and J ends lost 0 bases and 7 bases respectively, with 24 bases between them. Germline CDR1 and CDR2: LGHNA and YSLEER. This CDR3 spans 18 amino acids. The CDR3 loop reads CASSQDVRGIGGTSEAFF. The CDR3 DNA sequence: TGCGCCAGCAGCCAAGATGTTCGAGGCATCGGGGGGACAAGTGAAGCTTTCTTT.

The chain recombines TRBV10-3 with TRBJ2-2; maybe TRBD1 (6 bases). The CDR3 consists of 14 residues. Trimming took 5 bases from V and 6 from J, leaving 13 bases between them. Germline CDR1 is ENHRY and CDR2 is SYGVKD. The CDR3 region has the DNA TGTGCCATCAGTACCACAGGGAAAGCCGGGGAGCTGTTTTTT. It is translated as CAISTTGKAGELFF.

The rearrangement links TRBV9 to TRBJ2-7; perhaps TRBD1 as D (6 bases). Trimming removed 1 base from V and 3 bases from J, with 17 bases in between. Per the germline V gene, CDR1 is SGDLS and CDR2 is YYNGEE. This CDR3 comprises 16 residues. CDR3 loop: CASSVSGASTLYEQYF. Here the CDR3 DNA reads TGTGCCAGCAGCGTATCAGGGGCCTCCACCCTCTACGAGCAGTACTTC.

The chain joins TRBV6-4 to TRBJ1-1; no reliable D call. CDR1 and CDR2 from the germline V gene are MRHNA and SNTAGT. The CDR3 is made up of 13 amino acids. Trimming cost V 6 bases and J 3 bases, with 11 bases left between them. CDR3: CASREALDTEAFF. In DNA form, the CDR3 reads TGTGCCAGCAGGGAGGCCTTGGACACTGAAGCTTTCTTT.